The 17 T cell receptor beta chains given below trace back to one sample, sequenced in a study of T cells in Graves' hyperthyroidism and ophthalmopathy. TCR beta CDR3 regions were amplified from RNA transcripts. Researchers ran a first-round RT-PCR on the TCR CDR3 using the HTBI primer set. TCRdb recomputed calls from the multiplex PCR reads with MiXCR, one row per CDR3 protein. The repertoire holds hundreds of thousands of distinct CDR3 sequences, with roughly 40% as singletons. Sample: blood. These TCRs come from a man aged 18-30 years with Graves' hyperthyroidism.

V usage is TRBV7-2 and J usage is TRBJ2-7, with unresolved D. V dropped 6 bases and J dropped 0 bases, with 18 bases sitting between them. Germline CDR1 SGHTA, CDR2 FQGNSA. The CDR3 runs 16 residues. The CDR3 reads CASSYSMGRSSYEQYF. DNA of the CDR3: TGTGCCAGCAGTTACTCGATGGGCAGGAGCTCCTACGAGCAGTACTTC.

This clonotype has just a few counts. This sequence joins TRBV7-2 and TRBJ1-5, with a tentative D call TRBD1 (5 bases). The CDR3 loop spans 14 amino acids. V lost 1 base and J 11 bases, leaving 15 bases between the germline ends. In germline, CDR1 is SGHTA, CDR2 FQGNSA. Here the CDR3 reads CASSLGLAGETQHF. The CDR3 DNA reads as TGTGCCAGCAGCTTAGGACTAGCGGGGGAGACCCAGCATTTT.

This clonotype was counted at least ten times. The chain links TRBV9 to TRBJ2-2; D gene ambiguous. V shed 0 bases and J shed 7 bases, with 4 bases lying between them. This CDR3 has 12 residues. In germline, CDR1 is SGDLS, CDR2 YYNGEE. Here the CDR3 DNA reads TGTGCCAGCAGCGTAGCCCGCGGGGAGCTGTTTTTT. It yields the protein CASSVARGELFF.

V is TRBV12-3 or TRBV12-4 and J is TRBJ2-5; possibly TRBD1 or TRBD2 for D (5 bases each). This CDR3 is built from 14 residues. Trimming removed 6 bases from V and 5 bases from J, with 16 bases in between. The CDR3 DNA follows: TGTGCCAGCAGCGACAACCCGGGGCGGGAGACCCAGTACTTC. Translating gives CASSDNPGRETQYF.

This clonotype occurred a few times. CDR3: CASSQDKDQPQHF. CDR3 DNA: TGCGCCAGCAGCCAAGATAAAGACCAGCCCCAGCATTTT. This chain uses TRBV4-1 with TRBJ1-5, with D hard to call. The V and J ends lost 0 bases and 7 bases respectively, with 7 bases between them. Germline V lookup: CDR1 MGHRA, CDR2 YSYEKL. This CDR3 is built from 13 residues.

This clonotype turned up a few times. V is TRBV5-1 and J is TRBJ1-1; no reliable D call. CDR1 is SGHRS, CDR2 YFSETQ, per germline. V dropped 2 bases and J dropped 0 bases, with 8 bases sitting between them. The CDR3 is 14 residues long. The CDR3 DNA reads as TGCGCCAGCAGCTTAAGGGCTTTGAACACTGAAGCTTTCTTT. It encodes CASSLRALNTEAFF.

This chain joins TRBV7-2 and TRBJ2-5, with 11 nucleotides matching TRBD2. The CDR3 has 16 residues. CDR1 SGHTA and CDR2 FQGNSA come from the germline V gene. With 2 bases clipped from V and 2 bases from J, the junction kept 4 bases outside the gene matches. The DNA of the CDR3 is TGTGCCAGCAGCTTACTTGTAGCGGGGGGGCAAGAGACCCAGTACTTC. It yields the protein CASSLLVAGGQETQYF. The whole variable domain, filled in from reference TRBV7-2 and TRBJ2-5, reads GAGVSQSPSNKVTEKGKDVELRCDPISGHTALYWYRQSLGQGLEFLIYFQGNSAPDKSGLPSDRFSAERTGGSVSTLTIQRTQQEDSAVYLCASSLLVAGGQETQYFGPGTRLLVL.

As concerns this clonotype: At one end, the junction sequence differs from germline, possibly due to a read error. The chain recombines TRBV5-4 with TRBJ2-7; 7 positions match TRBD1. Germline assignment: CDR1 SGHNT and CDR2 YYREEE (reference sequence). The CDR3 extends over 14 amino acids. This chain's CDR3 is CACSGRNRGREQYF. The DNA of the CDR3 is TGTGCCTGCAGCGGCCGGAACAGGGGAAGAGAGCAGTACTTC. The whole variable domain, remainder taken from reference TRBV5-4 and TRBJ2-7, is ETGVTQSPTHLIKTRGQQVTLRCSSQSGHNTVSWYQQALGQGPQFIFQYYREEENGRGNFPPRFSGLQFPNYSSELNVNALELDDSALYLCACSGRNRGREQYFGPGTRLTVT.

This chain links TRBV6-2 or TRBV6-3 with TRBJ2-7, with TRBD2 as a possible D gene (6 bases). The ends were cut back, 4 bases at V and 8 bases at J, with 15 bases in the middle. This CDR3 comprises 13 residues. Germline CDR1 MNHEY, CDR2 SVGEGT. The CDR3 DNA reads TGTGCCAGCAGTTCGGGGGATCAGCCCCAGCAGTACTTC. Its protein is CASSSGDQPQQYF.

This chain links TRBV7-2 with TRBJ2-5; TRBD1 agrees at 8 bases. CDR1 and CDR2 from the germline V gene are SGHTA and FQGNSA. The CDR3 totals 15 residues. V shed 6 bases and J 3 bases; nucleotides not matched to a gene: 9. CDR3 region: CASSQTGTGKETQYF. CDR3 bases: TGTGCCAGCAGTCAAACCGGGACAGGAAAAGAGACCCAGTACTTC.

This clonotype was observed a few times. The chain recombines TRBV12-3 or TRBV12-4 with TRBJ1-2, with D possibly being TRBD1 (6 bases). CDR3 size: 15 residues. V was trimmed by 1 base and J by 3 bases, leaving 12 bases between them. The CDR3: CASSLVLGGDYGYTF. DNA for the CDR3: TGTGCCAGCAGTTTAGTGCTAGGGGGTGACTATGGCTACACCTTC.

This rearrangement joins TRBV19 to TRBJ1-5; D ambiguous. The V end was cut by 7 bases, the J end by 9 bases, with 16 bases between. Germline values: CDR1 LNHDA, CDR2 SQIVND (reference sequence). This CDR3 has 13 amino acids. For the CDR3, the DNA is TGTGCCAGTACCAAAGACCCGGGCGGGCCCCAGCATTTT. This encodes CASTKDPGGPQHF. The full variable domain, rest sourced from reference TRBV19 and TRBJ1-5, is DGGITQSPKYLFRKEGQNVTLSCEQNLNHDAMYWYRQDPGQGLRLIYYSQIVNDFQKGDIAEGYSVSREKKESFPLTVTSAQKNPTAFYLCASTKDPGGPQHFGDGTRLSIL.

This chain joins TRBV7-8 and TRBJ2-7; 9 bases are a match to TRBD2. Germline V gene data show CDR1 as SGHVS and CDR2 as FQNEAQ. The length of the CDR3 is 15 residues. The ends lost 5 bases at V and 1 base at J; junction bases unmatched: 6. CDR3 coding DNA: TGTGCCAGCAGCCAGACTAGCGGAGCGTCCTACGAGCAGTACTTC. It yields the protein CASSQTSGASYEQYF.

There are a few counts of this clonotype. The V gene is TRBV6-5, the J gene TRBJ1-1; D is perhaps TRBD1 (5 bases). CDR1 and CDR2 (germline): MNHEY, SVGAGI. V lost 2 bases and J lost 7, with 14 bases in between. This CDR3 is built from 14 residues. The CDR3 region has the DNA TGTGCCAGCAGTTACATCGACAGACCAATTGAAGCTTTCTTT. Protein sequence: CASSYIDRPIEAFF.

This clonotype was seen only a few times. The genes are TRBV7-9 and TRBJ2-2, with 9 nucleotides matching TRBD1. Germline V gives CDR1 SEHNR, CDR2 FQNEAQ (reference sequence). The CDR3 totals 15 residues. With 6 bases clipped from V and 5 bases from J, the junction kept 7 bases outside the gene matches. The CDR3 loop is CASSLDRGITGELFF. The DNA for the CDR3 is TGTGCCAGCAGTCTCGACAGGGGGATTACCGGGGAGCTGTTTTTT.

The genes are TRBV11-3 and TRBJ2-5, with D perhaps TRBD1 (5 bases). Trimming took 4 bases from V and 4 from J, leaving 10 bases between them. The CDR3 has 13 residues. Looked up from germline, CDR1 is SGHNT and CDR2 is YENEEA. This chain's CDR3 is CASSSEGVETQYF. The CDR3 coding sequence is TGTGCCAGCAGCTCAGAAGGGGTAGAGACCCAGTACTTC.

Concerning this clonotype itself: This may come from a read error, since a much larger clone is one base off. V and J are TRBV19 and TRBJ2-6; 7 bases align to TRBD2. V gave up 3 bases and J gave up 0 bases; unmatched junction bases: 5. The length of the CDR3 is 17 residues. Germline CDR1 is LNHDA and CDR2 is SQIVND (reference sequence). CDR3 protein: CASSMGGAFSGANVLTF. The CDR3 nucleotides read TGTGCCAGTAGTATGGGAGGGGCGTTCTCTGGGGCCAACGTCCTGACTTTC.